Following are 22 T cell receptor beta chains from one sample sequenced in a study of blood T cell repertoires in COVID-19. TCRdb's table, derived via immunoSEQ multiplex PCR, lists solely in-frame clones and lacks some. The data contain around 70,000 clones, 84% of them seen just once; the ten biggest clones take up about 35%. The sample was peripheral blood. All receptors derive from a man between 65 and 80 years old with acute or convalescent COVID-19.

This chain links TRBV9 with TRBJ1-5; possibly TRBD1 for D (5 bases). The CDR3 extends over 15 amino acids. Germline V gene lookup returns CDR1 SGDLS and CDR2 YYNGEE. Trimming pared 0 bases from V and 3 bases from J, leaving 10 bases between. CDR3 amino acids: CASSVAPGPNQPQHF. For the CDR3, the DNA is TGTGCCAGCAGCGTAGCACCAGGGCCCAATCAGCCCCAGCATTTT.

This sequence joins TRBV3-1 (or the pseudogene TRBV3-2) and TRBJ2-2, with a possible D match to TRBD2 (6 bases). V was trimmed by 2 bases and J by 0 bases, leaving 10 bases between them. Germline CDR1 reads LGHDT; CDR2 reads YNNKEL (reference sequence). CDR3 length: 16 amino acids. The CDR3 DNA is TGTGCCAGCAGCCAACCCAGCGGGTCGAACACCGGGGAGCTGTTTTTT. It is translated as CASSQPSGSNTGELFF.

This chain links TRBV27 with TRBJ2-5; D possibly corresponds to TRBD1 (6 bases). The germline V and J ends were trimmed by 3 bases and 4 bases, with 18 bases remaining between them. The V gene's germline CDR1 is MNHEY and CDR2 SMNVEV (reference sequence). This CDR3 is 16 amino acids long. CDR3 sequence reads: CASSFSRQVLPETQYF. In DNA, the CDR3 is TGTGCCAGCAGTTTCTCCCGACAGGTTCTACCAGAGACCCAGTACTTC.

The chain has TRBV5-8 and TRBJ2-6, with TRBD1 as a possible D gene (7 bases). Trimming took 4 bases from V and 2 from J, leaving 13 bases between them. Germline V gives CDR1 SGHTS, CDR2 YDEGEE. This CDR3 has 16 amino acids. CDR3 amino acids: CASSAGQTTGANVLTF. The CDR3 DNA is TGTGCCAGCAGCGCGGGACAGACGACTGGGGCCAACGTCCTGACTTTC.

The CDR3 loop is CASSPVAGVVSGELFF. For the CDR3, the DNA is TGTGCCAGCAGCCCTGTAGCGGGAGTTGTGAGCGGGGAGCTGTTTTTT. The chain carries TRBV7-2 and TRBJ2-2, with TRBD2 matching 9 bases. The CDR3 runs 16 residues. J lost 7 bases, V lost 5 bases, and 11 bases had no gene match. Germline loops: CDR1 SGHTA, CDR2 FQGNSA.

The chain carries TRBV7-2 and TRBJ2-1, with D tentatively TRBD2 (6 bases). The germline CDR1 and CDR2 sequences are SGHTA and FQGNSA. V lost 1 base to trimming and J lost 9 bases, with 10 bases between them. The CDR3 extends over 13 amino acids. The CDR3 sequence is CASSLGGVAEQFF. The CDR3 coding sequence is TGTGCCAGCAGCTTAGGGGGGGTCGCTGAGCAGTTCTTC.

V gene TRBV5-1 combines with J gene TRBJ1-2; D is unresolved. The CDR3 extends over 14 amino acids. Germline-derived CDR1 and CDR2 are SGHRS and YFSETQ. V was clipped by 1 base and J by 7 bases, with 14 bases between them. CDR3 sequence (DNA): TGCGCCAGCAGCTTGCCGGGGTCAGAGGGTGGCTACACCTTC. Its protein product is CASSLPGSEGGYTF.

This clone came up a few times. The chain links TRBV19 to TRBJ2-7; 9 positions agree with TRBD2. The trim removed 5 bases at V and 1 base at J, leaving 3 bases unmatched. The CDR3 has 14 residues. Germline loops: CDR1 LNHDA, CDR2 SQIVND (reference sequence). The CDR3 DNA follows: TGTGCCAGTAGTGCTAGCGGGATATCCTACGAGCAGTACTTC. This sequence encodes CASSASGISYEQYF.

V usage is TRBV7-8 and J usage is TRBJ1-2, with D hard to call. Germline-derived CDR1 and CDR2 are SGHVS and FQNEAQ. The ends were cut back, 0 bases at V and 1 base at J, with 3 bases in the middle. The CDR3 is 13 residues long. DNA for the CDR3: TGTGCCAGCAGCTTAGCCATTAACTATGGCTACACCTTC. It yields the protein CASSLAINYGYTF.

The count of this clone is one. This chain links TRBV18 with TRBJ1-5, with TRBD1 matching 8 bases. V trimming: 4 bases; J trimming: 0 bases; junction bases outside the gene matches: 8. CDR1 is KGHSH, CDR2 LQKENI, per germline. This CDR3 comprises 17 residues. This chain's CDR3 is CASSRYGTGDSNQPQHF. The CDR3 nucleotides are TGTGCCAGCTCACGCTACGGGACAGGAGATAGCAATCAGCCCCAGCATTTT.

The rearrangement joins TRBV4-2 to TRBJ2-5; TRBD2 aligns across 8 bases. Trimming took 0 bases from V and 5 from J; bases not matched to a gene: 5. Per germline, CDR1 LGHNA and CDR2 YNFKEQ. The CDR3 consists of 15 residues. CDR3 in amino acids: CASSQEQRERETQYF. DNA for the CDR3: TGTGCCAGCAGCCAAGAGCAGCGGGAGAGGGAGACCCAGTACTTC.

The rearrangement links TRBV7-3 to TRBJ2-3; D gene uncertain. CDR1 and CDR2 (germline): SGHTA, FQGTGA. The V end was cut by 8 bases, the J end by 2 bases, with 14 bases between. The CDR3 is 14 amino acids. As DNA, the CDR3 is TGTGCCAGCGCTGCACTGCCTACCACAGATACGCAGTATTTT. This sequence encodes CASAALPTTDTQYF. The full variable domain, rest sourced from reference TRBV7-3 and TRBJ2-3, is GAGVSQTPSNKVTEKGKYVELRCDPISGHTALYWYRQSLGQGPEFLIYFQGTGAADDSGLPNDRFFAVRPEGSVSTLKIQRTERGDSAVYLCASAALPTTDTQYFGPGTRLTVL.

The chain is built from TRBV28 and TRBJ1-6; 7 bases line up with TRBD1. There are 15 residues in the CDR3. Trimming at V came to 1 base and at J to 7 bases, leaving 4 bases not matched to a gene. From germline, CDR1 is MDHEN and CDR2 SYDVKM. Here the CDR3 DNA reads TGTGCCAGCAGTTTATCGGGACAGCTAAATTCACCCCTCCACTTT. It translates to CASSLSGQLNSPLHF.

The chain joins TRBV5-5 to TRBJ1-5; 10 bases match TRBD1. The CDR3 totals 15 residues. V lost 3 bases to trimming and J lost 5 bases; unmatched junction nucleotides: 5. Germline-derived CDR1 and CDR2 are SGHKS and YYEKEE (reference sequence). CDR3 bases: TGTGCCAGCAGCTGGACCGGGACAGGGGATCAGCCCCAGCATTTT. Its translation is CASSWTGTGDQPQHF.

This chain uses TRBV19 with TRBJ1-4, with D perhaps matching TRBD1 (6 bases). Trimming removed 1 base at V and 4 bases at J, with 7 bases between. The CDR3 spans 14 residues. The V gene's germline CDR1 is LNHDA and CDR2 SQIVND (reference sequence). CDR3: CASSIGRGNEKLFF. CDR3 bases: TGTGCCAGTAGTATAGGCAGGGGTAATGAAAAACTGTTTTTT.

This clone has just one count. The chain is built from TRBV7-3 and TRBJ1-1; D is undetermined. Looked up from germline, CDR1 is SGHTA and CDR2 is FQGTGA. The CDR3 extends over 13 amino acids. V shed 5 bases and J shed 0 bases, with 7 bases lying between them. CDR3 amino acids: CASSIHMNTEAFF. Written as DNA, the CDR3 is TGTGCCAGCAGCATACATATGAACACTGAAGCTTTCTTT. The entire variable domain, with the rest obtained from reference TRBV7-3 and TRBJ1-1, is as follows: GAGVSQTPSNKVTEKGKYVELRCDPISGHTALYWYRQSLGQGPEFLIYFQGTGAADDSGLPNDRFFAVRPEGSVSTLKIQRTERGDSAVYLCASSIHMNTEAFFGQGTRLTVV.

The chain has TRBV10-1 and TRBJ2-7; D ambiguous. Trimming took 0 bases from V and 6 from J, leaving 15 bases between them. The CDR3 contains 15 residues. Per germline, CDR1 WNHNN and CDR2 SYGVQD (reference sequence). DNA of the CDR3: TGCGCCAGCAGTGAGTCGTTGGGCCTTCCATCCGAGCAGTACTTC. It translates to CASSESLGLPSEQYF.

The rearrangement uses TRBV12-3 or TRBV12-4 and TRBJ1-5; TRBD1 is a possible D gene (5 bases). The CDR3 is 13 amino acids. V was shortened by 3 bases and J by 4 bases, with 7 bases between the two germline ends. Written as DNA, the CDR3 is TGTGCCAGCAGTTTCGGGGGAAATCAGCCCCAGCATTTT. Its translation is CASSFGGNQPQHF.

The genes are TRBV30 and TRBJ2-7; 7 nucleotides line up with TRBD1. V was pared by 0 bases and J by 6 bases, with 8 bases of the junction left unmatched. Per the germline V gene, CDR1 is GTSNPN and CDR2 is SVGIG (reference sequence). The CDR3 is made up of 14 amino acids. The chain's CDR3 is CAWSVRQGSGEQYF. Here the CDR3 DNA reads TGTGCCTGGAGTGTACGACAGGGATCCGGCGAGCAGTACTTC. Supplemented by reference TRBV30 and TRBJ2-7, the full variable domain reads SQTIHQWPATLVQPVGSPLSLECTVEGTSNPNLYWYRQAAGRGLQLLFYSVGIGQISSEVPQNLSASRPQDRQFILSSKKLLLSDSGFYLCAWSVRQGSGEQYFGPGTRLTVT.

This chain joins TRBV6-5 and TRBJ2-2, with 7 bases aligning to TRBD1. Germline CDR1 and CDR2: MNHEY and SVGAGI. Trimming removed 6 bases from V and 7 bases from J; junction bases left unmatched: 8. The CDR3 length is 14 residues. CDR3 region: CASRQTGPNGELFF. In nucleotides, the CDR3 is TGTGCCAGCAGGCAGACAGGGCCCAACGGGGAGCTGTTTTTT.

The genes are TRBV7-2 and TRBJ1-6; 7 nucleotides match TRBD1. Germline V gives CDR1 SGHTA, CDR2 FQGNSA. J was trimmed by 9 bases and V by 5 bases; bases with no gene match: 4. The CDR3 runs 13 residues. The CDR3 region has the DNA TGTGCCAGCAGCAGACAGGGAGCTTCACCCCTCCACTTT. It is translated as CASSRQGASPLHF.

This chain connects TRBV18 to TRBJ1-5, with D unclear. Germline CDR1 is KGHSH and CDR2 is LQKENI. V shed 5 bases and J shed 2 bases, with 13 bases lying between them. The CDR3 is 15 residues long. CDR3 loop: CASSFDPGGNQPQHF. CDR3 DNA sequence: TGTGCCAGCTCATTCGACCCGGGAGGCAATCAGCCCCAGCATTTT.